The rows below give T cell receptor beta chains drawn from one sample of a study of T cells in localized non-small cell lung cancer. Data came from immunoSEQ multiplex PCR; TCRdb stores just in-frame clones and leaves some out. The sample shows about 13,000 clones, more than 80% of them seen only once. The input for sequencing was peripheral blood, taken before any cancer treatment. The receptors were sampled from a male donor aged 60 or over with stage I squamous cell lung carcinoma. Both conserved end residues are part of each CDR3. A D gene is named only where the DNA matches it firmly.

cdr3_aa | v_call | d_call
CASSIDLISRFSNQPQHF | TRBV19 | NA
CASSVGMGRDGETQYF | TRBV9 | NA
CASGLAGPYYEQYF | TRBV28 | TRBD2
CASSLEVQETQYF | TRBV7-9 | NA
CASSSGESGYNEQFF | TRBV5-1 | NA
CASTQGLNTEAFF | TRBV7-6 | NA
CASSLIQGNNEQFF | TRBV5-4 | NA
CASTPHRGETQYF | TRBV2 | NA
CSVWVNTEAFF | TRBV29-1 | NA
CASSLGIGKTYEQYF | TRBV7-2 | NA
CSALDEETQYF | TRBV20-1 | NA
CASSPNTGPGANVLTF | TRBV18 | NA
CASSSRDTGDIQYF | TRBV11-3 | NA
CASSLGQREAPSTDTQYF | TRBV5-4 | TRBD2
CASYGGLAFNYGYTF | TRBV6-1 | NA
CSVSAPGQGRTDTQYF | TRBV29-1 | NA
CAWSVRRAVGIEKLFF | TRBV30 | NA
CASSLGTGEPSEQYF | TRBV5-6 | NA
CATSRDLPTDNEQFF | TRBV15 | NA
CASSIWGNTEAFF | TRBV19 | NA
CASSLVSGLGTEAFF | TRBV7-9 | NA
CASSLSQVTGYTF | TRBV27 | NA
CASSRGNGYEQYF | TRBV19 | NA
CASVAGRGNTGELFF | TRBV5-1 | NA
CASSLGAGAYNEQFF | TRBV27 | NA
CASKDRTNTGELFF | TRBV6-4 | NA
CASSISLPNEKLFF | TRBV19 | NA
CAILRAQGGELFF | TRBV10-3 | NA
CASSQGVSYNEQFF | TRBV5-8 | TRBD1
CAWSRASGNTIYF | TRBV30 | NA
CASSLFERLTDTQYF | TRBV28 | NA
CASSSTGERNYEQYF | TRBV27 | TRBD1
CASGLAGDPYEQYF | TRBV5-4 | TRBD2
CASSPTLAGGPLEQFF | TRBV18 | TRBD2
CASSLGRVAGLADTQYF | TRBV11-2 | NA
CATSRGPGPNQPQHF | TRBV15 | NA
CAISETGMGNTEAFF | TRBV10-3 | NA
CASSLGGNYNQPQHF | TRBV5-4 | NA
CASSLSGGPRTEAFF | TRBV27 | NA
CASSEGEVTRYTF | TRBV25-1 | NA
CASSPRNRRREGNEQFF | TRBV18 | TRBD2
CASSLGRLDEKLFF | TRBV7-9 | NA
CASSLAFEQYF | TRBV5-6 | NA
CASSPTGGVETQYF | TRBV9 | TRBD1
CASSVAPGADTQYF | TRBV9 | NA
CSGETGMNTEAFF | TRBV29-1 | TRBD1